A single sample gave rise to the 3 T cell receptor beta chains below, sequenced in a study of PD-1 blockade in classical Hodgkin lymphoma. All patients experienced relapse after autologous stem cell transplantation, and brentuximab vedotin exposure was variable. Generated by immunoSEQ multiplex PCR, the TCRdb table keeps only in-frame clones and is missing some. The sample contains fewer than 30,000 clones, roughly 80% of which appear only once. Sequences were derived from peripheral blood mononuclear cells (PBMCs), sampled before the second cycle of nivolumab. The receptors were gathered from a human donor with classical Hodgkin lymphoma.

V gene TRBV7-6 combines with J gene TRBJ2-3; 9 bases are shared with TRBD2. The CDR3 spans 16 residues. V shed 4 bases, J shed 0 bases, and the junction held 5 bases outside the gene matches. The germline V gene has CDR1 SGHVS and CDR2 FNYEAQ. This CDR3 reads CASSSRLAGSTDTQYF. Written as DNA, the CDR3 is TGTGCCAGCAGCTCCCGGCTAGCGGGGAGCACAGATACGCAGTATTTT. Supplemented by reference TRBV7-6 and TRBJ2-3, the full variable domain reads GAGVSQSPRYKVTKRGQDVALRCDPISGHVSLYWYRQALGQGPEFLTYFNYEAQQDKSGLPNDRFSAERPEGSISTLTIQRTEQRDSAMYRCASSSRLAGSTDTQYFGPGTRLTVL.

The chain combines TRBV19 with TRBJ1-1; D is perhaps TRBD1 (5 bases). The CDR3 covers 16 residues. Germline V lookup: CDR1 LNHDA, CDR2 SQIVND (reference sequence). V was cut by 2 bases and J by 5 bases, with 18 bases left in between. Here the CDR3 reads CASSINPGSKGTEAFF. CDR3 bases: TGTGCCAGTAGTATAAACCCCGGATCAAAGGGGACTGAAGCTTTCTTT.

The CDR3 protein is CSVVTGTSYEQYF. CDR3 nucleotide sequence: TGCAGCGTGGTAACCGGGACCTCCTACGAGCAGTACTTC. The genes are TRBV29-1 and TRBJ2-7; D may be TRBD1 or TRBD2 (5 bases each). This CDR3 comprises 13 residues. The germline V gene encodes CDR1 SQVTM and CDR2 ANQGSEA. The V and J ends lost 6 bases and 0 bases respectively, with 12 bases between them.